This T cell receptor (beta chain) emerged from a study of control samples from healthy donors and cancer patients. V lost 5 bases and J 2 bases, leaving 10 bases between the germline ends. From germline, CDR1 is LGHNA and CDR2 YNFKEQ. The CDR3 is 14 amino acids. The method was immunoSEQ multiplex PCR; TCRdb's version includes in-frame clones alone and lacks a portion of them. This table holds some 150,000 clones, around 94% found once. Material for sequencing was blood. This sequence was found in a man aged 35-49 years in good health. The chain has TRBV4-2 and TRBJ1-3; weak D call: TRBD1 (5 bases). The CDR3 coding sequence is TGTGCCAGCAGCTCCCCGGGACCTGGAAACACCATATATTTT. Translation gives CASSSPGPGNTIYF.